This T cell receptor beta chain was obtained from a study of blood T cell repertoires in COVID-19. Data came from immunoSEQ multiplex PCR; TCRdb stores just in-frame clones and leaves some out. The sample contains 310,000 or so clones, more than 70% of which appear only once. The V gene lost 7 bases and the J gene lost 4 bases, with 11 bases spanning the gap. The CDR3 is 13 amino acids. The genes are TRBV12-3 or TRBV12-4 and TRBJ2-4; no reliable D call. Sequencing input: peripheral blood. This TCR was recovered from a woman aged 45-65 years with acute or convalescent COVID-19. CDR3 protein: CASTSQMKNIQYF. Here the CDR3 DNA reads TGTGCCAGCACCTCGCAGATGAAAAACATTCAGTACTTC.